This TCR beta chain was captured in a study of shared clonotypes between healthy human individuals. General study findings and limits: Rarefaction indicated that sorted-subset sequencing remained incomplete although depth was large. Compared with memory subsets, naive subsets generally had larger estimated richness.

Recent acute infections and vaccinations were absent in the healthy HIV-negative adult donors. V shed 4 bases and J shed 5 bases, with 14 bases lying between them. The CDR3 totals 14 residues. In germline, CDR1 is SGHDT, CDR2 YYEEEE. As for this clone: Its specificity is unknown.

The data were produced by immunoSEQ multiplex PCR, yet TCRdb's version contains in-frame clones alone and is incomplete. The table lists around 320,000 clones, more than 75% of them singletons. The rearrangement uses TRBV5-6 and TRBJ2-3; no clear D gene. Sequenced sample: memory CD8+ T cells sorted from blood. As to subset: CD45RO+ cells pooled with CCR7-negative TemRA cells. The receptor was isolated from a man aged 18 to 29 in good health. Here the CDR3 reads CASSRLVVVDTQYF. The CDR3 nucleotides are TGTGCCAGCAGCCGGCTGGTAGTTGTAGATACGCAGTATTTT.